This section outlines one T cell receptor beta chain sequence together with its context. Trimming cost V 3 bases and J 2 bases, with 11 bases left between them. Germline CDR1 KGHSH, CDR2 LQKENI. The CDR3 runs to 14 residues. The data were obtained in a study of brain T cells in children with intractable seizures. Generated by immunoSEQ multiplex PCR, the TCRdb table keeps only in-frame clones and is missing some. This sample carries 300,000 to 400,000 clones, about 93% of them seen once, and the ten largest clones take 4.5% to 7%. The time point was: blood from clinic visit 5 months post-surgery; TSC patient then seizure free.

This clonotype was sampled from a boy less than two years old with tuberous sclerosis and intractable seizures. This chain joins TRBV18 and TRBJ2-7; no firm D call. The sequenced sample was peripheral blood, obtained 4 to 5 months after surgery. The CDR3 spells CASSPQRAAYEQYF. Here the CDR3 DNA reads TGTGCCAGCTCACCCCAGAGAGCCGCCTACGAGCAGTACTTC.